This T cell receptor beta chain stems from a study of T cell clones after liver transplantation. Measured with immunoSEQ multiplex PCR; TCRdb has only the in-frame clones, and not every one. The sample shows about 70,000 clones, about four fifths of them seen only once. Trimming took 5 bases from V and 0 from J, leaving 10 bases between them. Germline V gene sequence: CDR1 SGHTA, CDR2 FQGTGA. The CDR3 has 14 amino acids. The receptor was derived from a human patient who received a liver transplant. The T cells may come from the graft donor. The J gene is TRBJ1-1, the V gene TRBV7-3, with D possibly matching TRBD1 (5 bases). Sequencing was performed on CD4+ T cells from blood, taken 12 months after liver transplant. DNA for the CDR3: TGTGCCAGCAGCCCTGGAGGGGTGAACACTGAAGCTTTCTTT. Protein: CASSPGGVNTEAFF.